This entry lists 23 T cell receptor beta chains sequenced from one sample in a study of T cell responses to AZD1222 COVID-19 vaccine. Sequenced by immunoSEQ multiplex PCR; TCRdb stores in-frame clones only, minus some. The table lists under 200,000 clones, approximately 90% of them singletons. Sequences were derived from peripheral blood, sampled 28 days after the second AZD1222 dose. These receptors all stem from an adult who received the AZD1222 COVID-19 vaccine.

This chain uses TRBV10-1 with TRBJ2-6; D ambiguous. V shed 6 bases and J shed 2 bases, with 11 bases lying between them. The CDR3 is 15 amino acids. Germline loops: CDR1 WNHNN, CDR2 SYGVQD (reference sequence). DNA for the CDR3: TGCGCCAGCAGCAATTCTTGGGCTGGGGCCAACGTCCTGACTTTC. Its translation: CASSNSWAGANVLTF.

This chain connects TRBV13 to TRBJ1-6; possible D gene TRBD1, 6 bases. The CDR3 has 14 residues. Trimming took off 7 bases at V and 4 bases at J, with 11 bases between the two ends. Germline-derived CDR1 and CDR2 are PRHDT and FYEKMQ (reference sequence). The CDR3 nucleotides read TGTGCCAGCACAATACAGGGTTATAATTCACCCCTCCACTTT. The encoded protein is CASTIQGYNSPLHF.

V and J are TRBV7-6 and TRBJ2-7, with D perhaps TRBD1 (6 bases). This CDR3 contains 15 residues. CDR1 SGHVS and CDR2 FNYEAQ come from the germline V gene. The V end lost 0 bases, the J end lost 2 bases, and 11 bases lay between the germline ends. The CDR3 DNA sequence: TGTGCCAGCAGCTTAGCCGGGACACGGACCTACGAGCAGTACTTC. Its protein product is CASSLAGTRTYEQYF.

V gene TRBV19 combines with J gene TRBJ2-1; D gene ambiguous. CDR3 length: 11 amino acids. Per germline, CDR1 LNHDA and CDR2 SQIVND (reference sequence). Trimming removed 7 bases from V and 9 bases from J, with 10 bases in between. The CDR3 DNA follows: TGTGCCAGTAAAGAAGGAAGTGAGCAGTTCTTC. Protein sequence: CASKEGSEQFF.

The chain uses TRBV6-2 or TRBV6-3 and TRBJ2-1; tentative D call: TRBD1 (6 bases). This CDR3 region has 13 residues. From germline, CDR1 is MNHEY and CDR2 SVGEGT. Trimming stripped 2 bases from V and 7 bases from J, with 9 bases between. CDR3: CASSYLQGNEQFF. CDR3 sequence (DNA): TGTGCCAGCAGTTACCTACAGGGAAATGAGCAGTTCTTC.

DNA for the CDR3: TGCGCCAGCAGTGGCCAGGCCCCTTGGGGGCAGTACTTC. This sequence encodes CASSGQAPWGQYF. J is TRBJ2-7 and V is TRBV10-1; D remains ambiguous. V lost 4 bases and J lost 9, with 16 bases in between. There are 13 residues in the CDR3. CDR1 is WNHNN, CDR2 SYGVQD, per germline (reference sequence).

This rearrangement joins TRBV5-1 to TRBJ2-2, with D maybe TRBD2 (6 bases). Trimming removed 3 bases from V and 2 bases from J, with 14 bases in between. This CDR3 comprises 16 residues. Germline CDR1 is SGHRS and CDR2 is YFSETQ. DNA of the CDR3: TGCGCCAGCAGCTCTAGACTAGAATTAAACACCGGGGAGCTGTTTTTT. Its protein product is CASSSRLELNTGELFF.

The V call is TRBV5-1, the J call TRBJ1-6; D gene uncertain. Germline V gene lookup returns CDR1 SGHRS and CDR2 YFSETQ. The ends were cut back, 7 bases at V and 5 bases at J, with 19 bases in the middle. The CDR3 sequence is 16 residues long. CDR3 sequence reads: CASALLPGTNNSPLHF. CDR3 sequence (DNA): TGCGCCAGCGCCCTCCTCCCAGGAACCAATAATTCACCCCTCCACTTT.

V usage is TRBV10-1 and J usage is TRBJ1-5; D perhaps matches TRBD1 (6 bases). In germline, CDR1 is WNHNN, CDR2 SYGVQD (reference sequence). The V end was cut by 0 bases, the J end by 2 bases, with 11 bases between. This CDR3 has 16 amino acids. The CDR3 DNA sequence: TGCGCCAGCAGTGAGTCGGAGGGGGAGGGCAATCAGCCCCAGCATTTT. Translating it yields CASSESEGEGNQPQHF.

V gene TRBV7-9 combines with J gene TRBJ1-1, with 10 bases identical to TRBD1. The CDR3 spans 18 residues. Per germline, CDR1 SEHNR and CDR2 FQNEAQ (reference sequence). The V segment lost 1 base and the J segment 5 bases; nucleotides outside the gene matches: 13. The CDR3 DNA follows: TGTGCCAGCAGCTTAGGCTTCCGGGACAGGGGATGGGGGACTGAAGCTTTCTTT. Amino acid sequence: CASSLGFRDRGWGTEAFF. Full variable domain (remainder filled in from reference TRBV7-9 and TRBJ1-1): DTGVSQNPRHKITKRGQNVTFRCDPISEHNRLYWYRQTLGQGPEFLTYFQNEAQLEKSRLLSDRFSAERPKGSFSTLEIQRTEQGDSAMYLCASSLGFRDRGWGTEAFFGQGTRLTVV.

The rearrangement links TRBV2 to TRBJ1-2, with 8 bases aligning to TRBD1. CDR3 size: 15 residues. Looked up from germline, CDR1 is SNHLY and CDR2 is FYNNEI. With 6 bases clipped from V and 4 bases from J, the junction kept 10 bases outside the gene matches. CDR3 region: CASRTPGTGGYGYTF. CDR3 coding DNA: TGTGCCAGCAGGACTCCCGGGACAGGCGGCTATGGCTACACCTTC.

The rearrangement joins TRBV3-1 (or the pseudogene TRBV3-2) to TRBJ2-1, with unresolved D. Germline assignment: CDR1 LGHDT and CDR2 YNNKEL (reference sequence). Trimming cost V 2 bases and J 4 bases, with 9 bases left between them. This CDR3 contains 14 residues. The CDR3 spells CASSQYGRYNEQFF. The CDR3 nucleotides read TGTGCCAGCAGCCAATATGGACGGTACAATGAGCAGTTCTTC.

The chain is built from TRBV10-3 and TRBJ1-2; possibly TRBD1 for D (6 bases). Trimming left V 8 bases short and J 7 bases short, with 17 bases between. There are 13 residues in the CDR3. CDR1 ENHRY and CDR2 SYGVKD come from the germline V gene. In DNA form, the CDR3 reads TGTGCCATCCGCTTCGGGGGGGGCCCTGGCTACACCTTC. The encoded protein is CAIRFGGGPGYTF.

This sequence joins TRBV7-2 and TRBJ1-2; the D gene is possibly TRBD1 (6 bases). V lost 1 base to trimming and J lost 4 bases, with 13 bases between them. Germline CDR1 and CDR2: SGHTA and FQGNSA. This CDR3 comprises 15 residues. The CDR3 sequence: CASSLDREGTYGYTF. CDR3 sequence (DNA): TGTGCCAGCAGCTTAGACAGGGAAGGTACCTATGGCTACACCTTC.

The chain joins TRBV6-2 or TRBV6-3 to TRBJ1-2, with 7 nucleotides matching TRBD1. CDR1 is MNHEY, CDR2 SVGEGT, per germline. J was trimmed by 4 bases and V by 5 bases; bases with no gene match: 7. The CDR3 extends over 14 amino acids. This chain's CDR3 is CASSPPGQPYGYTF. Here the CDR3 DNA reads TGTGCCAGCAGTCCGCCGGGACAGCCCTATGGCTACACCTTC.

This clone was found once. The genes are TRBV6-2 or TRBV6-3 and TRBJ2-7; 7 bases are shared with TRBD2. The CDR3 extends over 13 amino acids. Germline CDR1 MNHEY, CDR2 SVGEGT. J was trimmed by 3 bases and V by 2 bases; bases with no gene match: 1. In nucleotides, the CDR3 is TGTGCCAGCAGTTACGGGGGGGACTACGAGCAGTACTTC. It is translated as CASSYGGDYEQYF.

This chain uses TRBV19 with TRBJ1-5, with D possibly TRBD1 on 6 matching bases. This CDR3 spans 14 amino acids. V was cut by 5 bases and J by 4 bases, with 12 bases left in between. Germline CDR1 reads LNHDA; CDR2 reads SQIVND (reference sequence). The CDR3 loop is CASSRQVGNQPQHF. CDR3 DNA: TGTGCCAGTAGTCGACAGGTGGGAAATCAGCCCCAGCATTTT.

This chain links TRBV18 with TRBJ1-2; possible D gene TRBD1, 6 bases. Trimming took 0 bases from V and 0 from J, leaving 11 bases between them. The CDR3 extends over 16 amino acids. Germline V CDR1 and CDR2: KGHSH, LQKENI. CDR3 DNA: TGTGCCAGCTCACCACCAGTTGGACAGCCTAACTATGGCTACACCTTC. It encodes CASSPPVGQPNYGYTF.

This clone has more than one count but fewer than ten. This chain joins TRBV6-6 and TRBJ1-6; unclear D gene. Germline CDR1 is MNHNY and CDR2 is SVGAGI (reference sequence). CDR3 length: 15 residues. V shed 8 bases and J shed 5 bases, with 16 bases lying between them. The CDR3 loop is CASSSGAPNNSPLHF. The CDR3 DNA reads as TGTGCCAGCTCCTCGGGTGCGCCGAATAATTCACCCCTCCACTTT.

Regarding this clone: Germline is not matched at one junction end, which may reflect a read error. The chain joins TRBV6-5 to TRBJ1-3; D gene unclear. This CDR3 has 9 residues. The germline gives CDR1 MNHEY, CDR2 SVGAGI. Here the CDR3 DNA reads TGTGCCCCCCCGAGACGGTCATCATTC. Its translation is CAPPRRSSF.

This clone has only a few counts. The chain is built from TRBV6-1 and TRBJ1-1, with unresolved D. CDR1 and CDR2 (germline): MNHNS, SASEGT. V lost 1 base, J lost 7 bases, and 16 bases lay in between. CDR3 length equals 15 residues. The CDR3 sequence is CASSEGMTGAVEAFF. The CDR3 DNA reads as TGTGCCAGCAGTGAAGGCATGACGGGAGCAGTTGAAGCTTTCTTT.

V usage is TRBV5-1 and J usage is TRBJ2-1, with 7 bases fitting TRBD2. The J segment lost 2 bases and the V segment lost 2 bases, leaving 4 bases of the junction unmatched. Looked up from germline, CDR1 is SGHRS and CDR2 is YFSETQ. The CDR3 extends over 15 amino acids. CDR3 bases: TGCGCCAGCAGCTTTAGACGGGAGGCCTACAATGAGCAGTTCTTC. This encodes CASSFRREAYNEQFF.

In DNA form, the CDR3 reads TGTGCCAGCAGTGAAGTTTCAGAGACCCAGTACTTC. Translating gives CASSEVSETQYF. The chain carries TRBV2 and TRBJ2-5; D gene ambiguous. The CDR3 loop spans 12 amino acids. With 1 base removed from V and 4 bases from J, the gap between germline ends came to 4 bases. Germline values: CDR1 SNHLY, CDR2 FYNNEI.